A selection of T cell receptor beta chains follows, all from one sample in a study of cytomegalovirus exposure and HLA in healthy donors. The table came from immunoSEQ multiplex PCR; TCRdb's copy has only in-frame clones and leaves some out. This specimen shows about 200,000 clones; the ten leading clones hold 1.1%. Sequenced: PBMCs. All receptors come from a girl under 10 years old in good health and CMV-seropositive. Each CDR3 is given with its conserved first and last residue. The order of the fields is D gene, J gene, V gene, CDR3 protein, CDR3 DNA. D genes are given only for firm matches.

D: TRBD1; J: TRBJ2-1; V: TRBV13; CDR3: CASSLVTGASHNEQFF; DNA: TGTGCCAGCAGCTTAGTGACAGGGGCCTCGCACAATGAGCAGTTCTTC
D: .; J: TRBJ2-7; V: TRBV29-1; CDR3: CSVGGTGSYEQYF; DNA: TGCAGCGTGGGCGGGACGGGCTCCTACGAGCAGTACTTC
D: .; J: TRBJ1-5; V: TRBV15; CDR3: CATSPSRGSGQPQHF; DNA: TGTGCCACCTCCCCTAGTCGGGGGTCAGGCCAGCCCCAGCATTTT
D: .; J: TRBJ2-2; V: TRBV21-1; CDR3: CASGTGHRTPNTGELFF; DNA: TGTGCCAGCGGGACGGGACACCGAACGCCGAACACCGGGGAGCTGTTTTTT
D: TRBD1; J: TRBJ2-7; V: TRBV27; CDR3: CASSLTSTGHEQYF; DNA: TGTGCCAGCAGTTTAACTTCGACAGGGCACGAGCAGTACTTC
D: .; J: TRBJ1-1; V: TRBV25-1; CDR3: CASSRIARAEAFF; DNA: TGTGCCAGCAGTAGAATAGCCCGGGCTGAAGCTTTCTTT
D: .; J: TRBJ1-3; V: TRBV11-2; CDR3: CASSLRRISGNTIYF; DNA: TGTGCCAGCAGCTTACGTAGAATCTCTGGAAACACCATATATTTT
D: TRBD2; J: TRBJ2-7; V: TRBV25-1; CDR3: CASSESRGLVYEQYF; DNA: TGTGCCAGCAGCGAAAGTCGGGGACTAGTCTACGAGCAGTACTTC
D: .; J: TRBJ2-7; V: TRBV27; CDR3: CASRGVEGRPYEQYF; DNA: TGTGCCAGCAGGGGTGTGGAGGGGAGGCCATACGAGCAGTACTTC
D: .; J: TRBJ2-2; V: TRBV7-8; CDR3: CATLPPVITGELFF; DNA: TGTGCCACCCTCCCCCCCGTAATCACCGGGGAGCTGTTTTTT
D: TRBD1; J: TRBJ1-3; V: TRBV5-1; CDR3: CASSLNRGGNTIYF; DNA: TGCGCCAGCAGCTTAAACAGGGGAGGAAACACCATATATTTT